Following are 5 T cell receptor beta chains from one sample sequenced in a study of technical replicates of blood from several donors. Here immunoSEQ multiplex PCR was the method, and the copy in TCRdb shows in-frame clones only, minus some. The data show 75,000 to 90,000 clones, approximately 93% seen once. Sequenced: T cells isolated from PBMCs. These receptors were obtained from a human donor in good health.

This clone has just a few counts. J is TRBJ2-1 and V is TRBV19; 10 nucleotides match TRBD2. The germline CDR1 and CDR2 sequences are LNHDA and SQIVND (reference sequence). This CDR3 is built from 15 residues. The ends lost 5 bases at V and 5 bases at J; junction bases unmatched: 6. The CDR3 loop reads CASSLWTSGNNEQFF. The CDR3 DNA reads TGTGCCAGTAGTCTCTGGACTAGCGGAAACAATGAGCAGTTCTTC.

The gene calls are TRBV6-1 and TRBJ2-2; D is uncertain. V lost 3 bases to trimming and J lost 6 bases, with 8 bases between them. Per germline, CDR1 MNHNS and CDR2 SASEGT. There are 13 residues in the CDR3. CDR3 sequence (DNA): TGTGCCAGCAGTGAGCGCGCTTCCGGGGAGCTGTTTTTT. This translates into CASSERASGELFF.

This sequence joins TRBV5-1 and TRBJ1-1, with D tentatively TRBD1 (6 bases). Deletions cut 4 bases from V and 0 bases from J, with 16 bases between. The CDR3 extends over 16 amino acids. Germline CDR1 reads SGHRS; CDR2 reads YFSETQ. The CDR3 nucleotides read TGCGCCAGCAGCGCCACAGGGTGGGGGATGAACACTGAAGCTTTCTTT. This sequence encodes CASSATGWGMNTEAFF.

The chain employs TRBV11-3 and TRBJ1-2, with a possible D match to TRBD1 (5 bases). V was trimmed by 0 bases and J by 6 bases, leaving 23 bases between them. CDR3 size: 18 residues. Germline V gene data show CDR1 as SGHNT and CDR2 as YENEEA. The CDR3 coding sequence is TGTGCCAGCAGCTTAGAAAGGTTCGGTGACAGCCCTCCCGATGGCTACACCTTC. Translating gives CASSLERFGDSPPDGYTF.

This clone appeared a single time. The V and J genes are TRBV7-8 and TRBJ1-2; maybe TRBD1 (5 bases). The V end lost 3 bases, the J end lost 4 bases, and 18 bases lay between the germline ends. This CDR3 is 16 amino acids long. Germline CDR1 reads SGHVS; CDR2 reads FQNEAQ. This chain's CDR3 is CASSFRKGSASYGYTF. Here the CDR3 DNA reads TGTGCCAGCAGCTTCCGTAAGGGGTCAGCAAGCTATGGCTACACCTTC.